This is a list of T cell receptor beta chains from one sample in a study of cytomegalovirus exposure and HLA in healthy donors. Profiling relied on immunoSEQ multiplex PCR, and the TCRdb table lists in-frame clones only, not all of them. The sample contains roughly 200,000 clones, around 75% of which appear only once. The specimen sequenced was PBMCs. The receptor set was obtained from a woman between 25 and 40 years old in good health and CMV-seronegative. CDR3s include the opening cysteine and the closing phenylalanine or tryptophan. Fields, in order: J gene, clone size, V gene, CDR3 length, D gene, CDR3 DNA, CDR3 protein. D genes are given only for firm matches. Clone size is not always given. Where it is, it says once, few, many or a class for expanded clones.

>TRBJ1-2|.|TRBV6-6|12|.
TGTGCCAGCAGTTACTCGGACAACTCAATTTGCTTC
CASSYSDNSICF
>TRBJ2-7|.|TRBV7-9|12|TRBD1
TGTGCCAGCAGCACCCCCCGGGACAGGCAGTACTTC
CASSTPRDRQYF
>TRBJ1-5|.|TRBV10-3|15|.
TGTGCCATCAGTGAGTCCCCGGCGGGCAATCAGCCCCAGCATTTT
CAISESPAGNQPQHF
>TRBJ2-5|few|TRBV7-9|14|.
TGTGCCAGCAGCTACCGGGGGGCGTACGAGACCCAGTACTTC
CASSYRGAYETQYF
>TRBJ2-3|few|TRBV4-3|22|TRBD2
TGCGCCAGCAGCCCGGGTCCCAGGGGAAATCTTCGCGGGAGGTTGGGCACAGATACGCAGTATTTT
CASSPGPRGNLRGRLGTDTQYF
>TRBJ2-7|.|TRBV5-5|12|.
TGTGCCAGCAGCATCCGTCCCTACGAGCAGTACTTC
CASSIRPYEQYF
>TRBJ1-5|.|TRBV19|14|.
TGTGCCAGTAGTATCCTGGCGGGGTTTCAGCCCCAGCATTTT
CASSILAGFQPQHF
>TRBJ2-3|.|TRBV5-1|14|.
TGCGCCAGCAGCGGCGGCTTTTACACAGATACGCAGTATTTT
CASSGGFYTDTQYF
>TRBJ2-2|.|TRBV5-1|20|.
TGCGCCAGCAGCCCCATTGGGGGGGCCCGACTAGGACCGAACACCGGGGAGCTGTTTTTT
CASSPIGGARLGPNTGELFF
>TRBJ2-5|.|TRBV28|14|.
TGTGCCAGCAGTTTACAGGGGAAGCAGGAGGACCAGTACTTC
CASSLQGKQEDQYF
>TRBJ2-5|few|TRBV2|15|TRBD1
TGTGCCAGCAGAAGTCAGGGGGCCATCCAAGAGACCCAGTACTTC
CASRSQGAIQETQYF
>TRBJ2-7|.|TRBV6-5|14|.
TGTGCCAGCAGTTCAATTACTACGAACTACGAGCAGTACTTC
CASSSITTNYEQYF
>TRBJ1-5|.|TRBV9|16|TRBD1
TGTGCCAGCAGCGTAGATGAGGGGGCGGGCGGTCAGCCCCAGCATTTT
CASSVDEGAGGQPQHF
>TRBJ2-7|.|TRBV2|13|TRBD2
TGTGCCAGCAAACTAGCGGGGGTCTACGAGCAGTACTTC
CASKLAGVYEQYF
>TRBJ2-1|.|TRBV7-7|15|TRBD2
TGTGCTAGCAGCTTAGCTTTGGGGGGGGGAAATGAGCAGTTCTTC
CASSLALGGGNEQFF
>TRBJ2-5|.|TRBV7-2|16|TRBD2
TGTGCCAGCAGCTTGGGACTAGCGGGGGGTGGAGAGACCCAGTACTTC
CASSLGLAGGGETQYF
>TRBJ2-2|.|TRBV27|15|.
TGTGCCAGCGGACCGGCAGGGATGAACACCGGGGAGCTGTTTTTT
CASGPAGMNTGELFF
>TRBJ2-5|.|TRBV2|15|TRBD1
TGTGCCAGCAGTTCGGGACAGGGGAGCCAAGAGACCCAGTACTTC
CASSSGQGSQETQYF
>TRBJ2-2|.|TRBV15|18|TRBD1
TGTGCCACCAGCACCCTACCCGGGACAGGGGGCTTTTGGGGGGAGCTGTTTTTT
CATSTLPGTGGFWGELFF
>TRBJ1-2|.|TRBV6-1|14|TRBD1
TGTGCCAGCAGTGAAACAGGGGGCGCGACTGGCTACACCTTC
CASSETGGATGYTF
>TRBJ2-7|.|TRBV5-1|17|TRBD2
TGCGCCAGCAGCTTGTCTCTCGGGACTAGCGGGGTTTACGAGCAGTACTTC
CASSLSLGTSGVYEQYF
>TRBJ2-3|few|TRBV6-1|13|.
TGTGCCAGCAGCCGCGATGTCACAGATACGCAGTATTTT
CASSRDVTDTQYF